The TCR beta chain described here comes from a study of blood T cell repertoires in COVID-19. At the level of the study: PBMCs, B-cell-depleted T cells, or T cells provided the cDNA or gDNA that made up the material.

The protocol was immunoSEQ multiplex PCR, while the TCRdb copy is restricted to in-frame clones and leaves out a portion. The sample includes about 160,000 clones, 80% to 90% seen only once; the top ten take around an eighth. Germline V gene lookup returns CDR1 LGHDT and CDR2 YNNKEL (reference sequence). This CDR3 has 18 residues. Trimming pared 4 bases from V and 7 bases from J, leaving 27 bases between. Seattle patients were enrolled while actively infected and followed longitudinally. Sequenced: peripheral blood. The TCR sequence derives from a man between 18 and 29 years old with COVID-19, enrolled during active disease. V and J are TRBV3-1 (or the pseudogene TRBV3-2) and TRBJ2-3, with unresolved D. The CDR3 region has the DNA TGTGCCAGCAGCCCGCTCTCGAGAGGCGAGTGGTCCGCATATACGCAGTATTTT. It is translated as CASSPLSRGEWSAYTQYF.